Described below is a single TCR beta chain sequence and its context. Its target is not known. These data are taken from a study of shared clonotypes between healthy human individuals. General study results and limits: The generation probabilities recorded for non-shared clonotypes fell below those of clonotypes shared by all four donors. Researchers sampled blood only, noting tissue repertoires likely differ. Naive subsets generally exceeded memory subsets in estimated richness.

Profiled with immunoSEQ multiplex PCR; TCRdb holds only in-frame clones, not every one. The repertoire holds around 2.3 million clones, roughly 95% seen once, with more than 0.1% in the top ten. The source of this sequence is a man younger than 35 in good health. Sequenced material: naive CD4+ T cells sorted from blood. Subset reported: CD45RA+ positively selected.

CDR3 DNA: TGTGCCAGTATGGAAGGGGGGTTTGACGAGCAGTACTTC. Residues: CASMEGGFDEQYF. The chain is built from TRBV6-1 and TRBJ2-7; D is perhaps TRBD1 or TRBD2 (6 bases each). The CDR3 has 13 residues. Per germline, CDR1 MNHNS and CDR2 SASEGT. The V and J ends lost 9 bases and 5 bases respectively, with 17 bases between them.